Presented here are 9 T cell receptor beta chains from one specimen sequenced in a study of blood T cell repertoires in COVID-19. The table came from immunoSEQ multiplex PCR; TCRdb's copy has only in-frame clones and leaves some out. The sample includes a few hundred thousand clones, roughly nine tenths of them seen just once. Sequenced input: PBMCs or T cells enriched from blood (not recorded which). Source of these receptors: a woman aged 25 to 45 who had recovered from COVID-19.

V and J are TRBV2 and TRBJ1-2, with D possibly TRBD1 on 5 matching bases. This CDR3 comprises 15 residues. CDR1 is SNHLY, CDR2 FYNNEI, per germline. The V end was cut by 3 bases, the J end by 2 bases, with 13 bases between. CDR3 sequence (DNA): TGTGCCAGCAGTGAGCCCTGGGGGGAAAACTATGGCTACACCTTC. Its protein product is CASSEPWGENYGYTF.

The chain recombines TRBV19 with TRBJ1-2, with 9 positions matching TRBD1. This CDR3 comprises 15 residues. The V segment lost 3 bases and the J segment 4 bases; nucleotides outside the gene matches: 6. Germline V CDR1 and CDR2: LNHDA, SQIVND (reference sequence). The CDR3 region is CASSIQTGGSYGYTF. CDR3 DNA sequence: TGTGCCAGTAGTATTCAGACAGGGGGAAGCTATGGCTACACCTTC.

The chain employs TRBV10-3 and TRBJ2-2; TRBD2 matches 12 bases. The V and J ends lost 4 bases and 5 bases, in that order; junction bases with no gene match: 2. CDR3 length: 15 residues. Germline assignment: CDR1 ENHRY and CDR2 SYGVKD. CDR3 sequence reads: CAISGGTSGTGELFF. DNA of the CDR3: TGTGCCATCAGTGGCGGGACTAGCGGGACCGGGGAGCTGTTTTTT.

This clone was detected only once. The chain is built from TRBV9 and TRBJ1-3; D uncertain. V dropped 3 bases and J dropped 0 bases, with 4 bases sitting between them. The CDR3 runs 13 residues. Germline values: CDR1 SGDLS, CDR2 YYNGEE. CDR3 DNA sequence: TGTGCCAGCAGCGCAGGCTCTGGAAACACCATATATTTT. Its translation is CASSAGSGNTIYF.

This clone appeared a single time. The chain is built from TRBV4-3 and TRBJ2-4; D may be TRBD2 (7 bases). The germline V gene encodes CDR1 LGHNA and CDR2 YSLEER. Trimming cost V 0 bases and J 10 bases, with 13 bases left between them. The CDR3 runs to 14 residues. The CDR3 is CASSQDRGAWIQYF. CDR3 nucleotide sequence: TGCGCCAGCAGCCAAGATCGGGGGGCCTGGATTCAGTACTTC.

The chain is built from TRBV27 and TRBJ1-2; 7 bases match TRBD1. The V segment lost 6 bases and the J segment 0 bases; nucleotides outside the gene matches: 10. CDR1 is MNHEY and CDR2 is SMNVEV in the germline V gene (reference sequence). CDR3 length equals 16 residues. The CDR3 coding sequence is TGTGCCAGCAGGCCGGGACAGTGGCCCTCTAACTATGGCTACACCTTC. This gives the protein CASRPGQWPSNYGYTF.

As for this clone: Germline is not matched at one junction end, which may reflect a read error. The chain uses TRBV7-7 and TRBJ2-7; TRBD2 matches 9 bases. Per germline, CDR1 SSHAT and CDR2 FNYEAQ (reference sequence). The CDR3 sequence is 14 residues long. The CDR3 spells CASSPSGDSYEQYF. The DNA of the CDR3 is TGTGCTAGCAGCCCTAGCGGGGACTCCTACGAGCAGTACTTC. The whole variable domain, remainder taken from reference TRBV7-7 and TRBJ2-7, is GAGVSQSPRYKVTKRGQDVTLRCDPISSHATLYWYQQALGQGPEFLTYFNYEAQPDKSGLPSDRFSAERPEGSISTLTIQRTEQRDSAMYRCASSPSGDSYEQYFGPGTRLTVT.

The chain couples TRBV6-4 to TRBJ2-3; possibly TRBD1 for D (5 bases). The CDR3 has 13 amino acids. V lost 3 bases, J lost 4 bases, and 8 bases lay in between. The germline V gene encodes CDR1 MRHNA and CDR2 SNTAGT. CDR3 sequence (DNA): TGTGCCAGCAGTGATGCAGGGCCAGATACGCAGTATTTT. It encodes CASSDAGPDTQYF.

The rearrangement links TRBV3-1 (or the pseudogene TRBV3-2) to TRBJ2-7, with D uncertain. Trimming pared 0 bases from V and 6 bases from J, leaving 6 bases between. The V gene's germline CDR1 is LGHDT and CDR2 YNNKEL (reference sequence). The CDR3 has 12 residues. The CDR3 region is CASSQEESEQYF. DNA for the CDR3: TGTGCCAGCAGCCAAGAAGAGAGCGAGCAGTACTTC.